This TCR beta chain was identified during a study of blood T cell repertoires in COVID-19. Study in general: COVID-19 samples collected from the United States, Italy and Spain covered acute and convalescent phases. The cDNA or gDNA used as material had been derived from T cells, B-cell-depleted T cells, or PBMCs.

In the original processing: Estimates of nucleated cell counts were drawn from the amplification of reference gene primers. TCRdb keeps only in-frame clones here, not all; method: immunoSEQ multiplex PCR. The DNA gave D and trimming, while V, J and clone size come from that table. The data contain some 270,000 clones, 86% of them singletons. V dropped 4 bases and J dropped 4 bases, with 10 bases sitting between them. The germline gives CDR1 SQVTM, CDR2 ANQGSEA. The length of the CDR3 is 12 residues. The sample holds a few counts of this clone. Sequencing was carried out using peripheral blood. This sequence originates from a man aged 35 to 55 with active or convalescent COVID-19. The chain joins TRBV29-1 to TRBJ1-1; D gene unclear. The CDR3, as DNA: TGCAGCGTTGGGGAGGGAAGCACTGAAGCTTTCTTT. Translation gives CSVGEGSTEAFF.